This entry lists 32 T cell receptor beta chains sequenced from one sample in a study of T cell responses to AZD1222 COVID-19 vaccine. Using immunoSEQ multiplex PCR, the repertoire was profiled, and TCRdb retains in-frame clones only, with some absent. The sample lists about 140,000 clones; more than 80% were seen once. Sequenced material: peripheral blood, taken on day 0 of MenACWY control vaccination. All receptors come from an adult in good health.

This chain links TRBV9 with TRBJ2-1; 7 bases agree with TRBD2. Trimming cost V 4 bases and J 7 bases; bases outside gene matches: 11. This CDR3 comprises 15 residues. CDR1 and CDR2 from the germline V gene are SGDLS and YYNGEE. The CDR3 spells CASSLEGGARNEQFF. CDR3 DNA sequence: TGTGCCAGCAGCCTAGAGGGAGGGGCCAGGAATGAGCAGTTCTTC.

V usage is TRBV4-1 and J usage is TRBJ1-5; weak D call: TRBD1 (5 bases). CDR3 length: 14 amino acids. Germline V gene sequence: CDR1 MGHRA, CDR2 YSYEKL. V was clipped by 0 bases and J by 10 bases, with 13 bases between them. CDR3 residues: CASSQDWGGRPQHF. CDR3 bases: TGCGCCAGCAGCCAAGATTGGGGCGGCCGACCCCAGCATTTT.

Concerning this clone itself: This same CDR3 is encoded by further DNA sequences in the sample. The chain has TRBV3-1 (or the pseudogene TRBV3-2) and TRBJ2-1; D not resolved. V lost 4 bases, J lost 3 bases, and 1 base lay in between. CDR3 length equals 11 residues. CDR1 is LGHDT and CDR2 is YNNKEL in the germline V gene (reference sequence). The chain's CDR3 is CASSLYNEQFF. CDR3 DNA: TGTGCCAGCAGCCTCTACAATGAGCAGTTCTTC.

A single count supports this clone. V is TRBV2 and J is TRBJ2-6, with 7 bases aligning to TRBD1. Germline assignment: CDR1 SNHLY and CDR2 FYNNEI. The ends lost 5 bases at V and 4 bases at J; junction bases unmatched: 8. There are 16 residues in the CDR3. The CDR3 region is CASSPYRGFGANVLTF. In DNA form, the CDR3 reads TGTGCCAGCAGTCCCTACAGGGGATTCGGGGCCAACGTCCTGACTTTC.

The chain recombines TRBV5-4 with TRBJ1-1; TRBD1 matches at 7 bases. The CDR3 has 12 amino acids. The V gene end was trimmed by 7 bases and the J gene end by 4 bases; junction bases not matched to a gene: 4. CDR1 and CDR2 from the germline V gene are SGHNT and YYREEE (reference sequence). The CDR3 bases are TGTGCCAGCGGCGGACAGGCCACTGAAGCTTTCTTT. Translated: CASGGQATEAFF.

The V gene is TRBV9, the J gene TRBJ1-5; tentative D call: TRBD1 (5 bases). This CDR3 spans 14 amino acids. Between the trimmed V and J ends, which lost 3 bases and 0 bases, there was a span of 7 bases. Germline values: CDR1 SGDLS, CDR2 YYNGEE. The CDR3 nucleotides are TGTGCCAGCAGCGGCGACAGTAGCAATCAGCCCCAGCATTTT. This codes for CASSGDSSNQPQHF.

The rearrangement links TRBV5-1 to TRBJ1-2; the D is unclear. Germline V gene data show CDR1 as SGHRS and CDR2 as YFSETQ. V shed 0 bases and J shed 3 bases, with 12 bases lying between them. The CDR3 totals 15 residues. CDR3 in DNA: TGCGCCAGCAGCTTGGGGACCACTGGTGACTATGGCTACACCTTC. Amino acids: CASSLGTTGDYGYTF. Looking up the rest from reference TRBV5-1 and TRBJ1-2 gives the full variable domain: KAGVTQTPRYLIKTRGQQVTLSCSPISGHRSVSWYQQTPGQGLQFLFEYFSETQRNKGNFPGRFSGRQFSNSRSEMNVSTLELGDSALYLCASSLGTTGDYGYTFGSGTRLTVV.

V gene TRBV6-5 combines with J gene TRBJ1-2, with 9 bases lining up with TRBD1. The CDR3 totals 13 residues. Germline V gene lookup returns CDR1 MNHEY and CDR2 SVGAGI. V lost 8 bases to trimming and J lost 5 bases; unmatched junction nucleotides: 6. The CDR3 sequence: CASGGGQGYGYTF. The CDR3 nucleotides are TGTGCCAGCGGGGGGGGACAGGGATATGGCTACACCTTC.

The J gene is TRBJ1-1, the V gene TRBV6-2 or TRBV6-3; TRBD1 matches at 8 bases. CDR3 length: 13 residues. With 5 bases clipped from V and 1 base from J, the junction kept 0 bases outside the gene matches. Germline V lookup: CDR1 MNHEY, CDR2 SVGEGT. The DNA of the CDR3 is TGTGCCAGCAGTGACAGGGGGAACACTGAAGCTTTCTTT. Encoded protein: CASSDRGNTEAFF.

The chain recombines TRBV6-5 with TRBJ1-1; D perhaps matches TRBD1 (6 bases). CDR3 length equals 15 residues. V gave up 7 bases and J gave up 0 bases, with 15 bases separating them. CDR1 and CDR2 (germline): MNHEY, SVGAGI. This CDR3 reads CASTSLGTMNTEAFF. The CDR3 DNA sequence: TGTGCCAGCACCTCGTTAGGGACAATGAACACTGAAGCTTTCTTT.

V and J are TRBV10-3 and TRBJ1-1; the match to TRBD1 covers 9 bases. This CDR3 has 15 residues. CDR1 and CDR2 from the germline V gene are ENHRY and SYGVKD. Trimming took 3 bases from V and 5 from J; bases not matched to a gene: 7. The CDR3 bases are TGTGCCATCAGTGACTTTAGGACAGGGGTGACTGAAGCTTTCTTT. This encodes CAISDFRTGVTEAFF.

The genes are TRBV4-1 and TRBJ1-1, with D maybe TRBD1 (5 bases). V lost 1 base and J lost 1, with 7 bases in between. CDR1 MGHRA and CDR2 YSYEKL come from the germline V gene. The CDR3 totals 14 residues. Written as DNA, the CDR3 is TGCGCCAGCAGCCAAGGACAGCCGAACACTGAAGCTTTCTTT. Its protein product is CASSQGQPNTEAFF.

CDR3 DNA: TGTGCCAGCAGCTTATCCGGGACTAGTAGGAATGAGCAGTTCTTC. Its translation: CASSLSGTSRNEQFF. The chain recombines TRBV7-3 with TRBJ2-1; 8 bases map to TRBD2. The CDR3 consists of 15 residues. CDR1 is SGHTA and CDR2 is FQGTGA in the germline V gene. J was trimmed by 7 bases and V by 2 bases; bases with no gene match: 7.

The chain couples TRBV27 to TRBJ1-4; 7 nucleotides agree with TRBD1. Germline trimming cut 6 bases from V and 2 bases from J; bases unmatched to any gene: 3. Looked up from germline, CDR1 is MNHEY and CDR2 is SMNVEV (reference sequence). The CDR3 extends over 14 amino acids. CDR3 amino acids: CASRTQGTNEKLFF. The CDR3 nucleotides are TGTGCCAGCAGGACACAGGGGACTAATGAAAAACTGTTTTTT.

The chain combines TRBV7-8 with TRBJ1-4; 8 bases agree with TRBD1. The CDR3 loop spans 16 amino acids. Germline CDR1 reads SGHVS; CDR2 reads FQNEAQ. The V and J ends lost 4 bases and 8 bases, in that order; junction bases with no gene match: 12. This CDR3 is CASSSGQAFIREKLFF. In DNA form, the CDR3 reads TGTGCCAGCAGCTCGGGACAGGCTTTCATACGGGAAAAACTGTTTTTT.

V gene TRBV11-2 combines with J gene TRBJ1-1; 9 nucleotides agree with TRBD1. CDR3 length equals 15 residues. Germline V gene lookup returns CDR1 SGHAT and CDR2 FQNNGV. V gave up 5 bases and J gave up 11 bases; unmatched junction bases: 15. CDR3: CASSLRMGQGVRAFF. In DNA form, the CDR3 reads TGTGCCAGCAGCCTAAGAATGGGACAGGGTGTTAGGGCTTTCTTT.

This clone has only one observation. V gene TRBV12-3 or TRBV12-4 combines with J gene TRBJ1-2; 9 bases map to TRBD1. The CDR3 runs 12 residues. The V segment lost 6 bases and the J segment 7 bases; nucleotides outside the gene matches: 3. The CDR3 sequence: CASRNRGPGYTF. CDR3 in DNA: TGTGCCAGCAGAAACAGGGGGCCTGGCTACACCTTC.

The chain is built from TRBV21-1 and TRBJ2-2; the tabulated D call, TRBD2, remains unverified against the DNA. TRBV21-1 is a recognized pseudogene. There are 18 residues in the CDR3. The CDR3 sequence: CASSPRLAGEIDTGELFF. CDR3 coding DNA: TGTGCCAGCAGCCCCAGACTAGCGGGAGAGATTGACACCGGGGAGCTGTTTTTT.

The chain combines TRBV15 with TRBJ1-5; D possibly corresponds to TRBD1 (5 bases). CDR3 length: 14 residues. The V gene lost 0 bases and the J gene lost 3 bases, with 6 bases spanning the gap. Germline CDR1 is LNHNV and CDR2 is YYDKDF (reference sequence). CDR3 region: CATSRDRVNQPQHF. DNA of the CDR3: TGTGCCACCAGCAGAGACAGGGTCAATCAGCCCCAGCATTTT.

The CDR3 DNA reads TGCAGTGCTAGTGGAGGGGGCTACGAGCAGTACTTC. Translated: CSASGGGYEQYF. V gene TRBV20-1 combines with J gene TRBJ2-7, with D possibly called TRBD1 or TRBD2 (6 bases each). The CDR3 totals 12 residues. The germline V gene encodes CDR1 DFQATT and CDR2 SNEGSKA (reference sequence). Trimming pared 3 bases from V and 3 bases from J, leaving 9 bases between.

V usage is TRBV19 and J usage is TRBJ1-4, with 7 bases matching TRBD1. CDR3 size: 14 residues. From germline, CDR1 is LNHDA and CDR2 SQIVND (reference sequence). V lost 5 bases, J lost 6 bases, and 6 bases stayed unmatched. The CDR3 sequence: CASSLTGKHEKLFF. The CDR3 nucleotides are TGTGCCAGTAGTCTGACAGGGAAACATGAAAAACTGTTTTTT.

This rearrangement joins TRBV30 to TRBJ1-1, with D unresolved. The V and J ends lost 0 bases and 0 bases respectively, with 11 bases between them. Per germline, CDR1 GTSNPN and CDR2 SVGIG (reference sequence). The CDR3 consists of 15 residues. The CDR3 nucleotides read TGTGCCTGGAGTGTCGTCCGGCAGATGAACACTGAAGCTTTCTTT. This codes for CAWSVVRQMNTEAFF.

The rearrangement uses TRBV27 and TRBJ2-5, with 7 bases identical to TRBD1. V lost 0 bases, J lost 1 base, and 5 bases stayed unmatched. The length of the CDR3 is 16 residues. Germline CDR1 reads MNHEY; CDR2 reads SMNVEV (reference sequence). The DNA of the CDR3 is TGTGCCAGCAGTTTATCCGCCTACAGGGGCCAAGAGACCCAGTACTTC. Protein: CASSLSAYRGQETQYF.

The CDR3 region is CASSPRTGSDYGYTF. DNA for the CDR3: TGCGCCAGCAGCCCCAGGACAGGGAGTGACTATGGCTACACCTTC. This chain links TRBV5-1 with TRBJ1-2; 8 bases are a match to TRBD1. The V gene's germline CDR1 is SGHRS and CDR2 YFSETQ. The CDR3 totals 15 residues. J gave up 3 bases and V 4 bases, and 8 bases lay outside the gene matches. Full variable domain (remainder filled in from reference TRBV5-1 and TRBJ1-2): KAGVTQTPRYLIKTRGQQVTLSCSPISGHRSVSWYQQTPGQGLQFLFEYFSETQRNKGNFPGRFSGRQFSNSRSEMNVSTLELGDSALYLCASSPRTGSDYGYTFGSGTRLTVV.

The chain couples TRBV19 to TRBJ1-4, with 7 bases aligning to TRBD1. The CDR3 contains 16 residues. Germline lookup yields CDR1 LNHDA and CDR2 SQIVND (reference sequence). J was trimmed by 0 bases and V by 1 base; bases with no gene match: 2. The chain's CDR3 is CASSIGGTATNEKLFF. The CDR3, as DNA: TGTGCCAGTAGTATAGGTGGGACAGCAACTAATGAAAAACTGTTTTTT.

This chain joins TRBV10-3 and TRBJ1-1, with D hard to call. V lost 4 bases and J 0 bases, leaving 9 bases between the germline ends. Germline CDR1 is ENHRY and CDR2 is SYGVKD. This CDR3 spans 14 amino acids. The CDR3 sequence: CAISGEELNTEAFF. CDR3 bases: TGTGCCATCAGTGGCGAGGAACTGAACACTGAAGCTTTCTTT.

The CDR3 DNA follows: TGTGCCAGCATGACCGGGACAGGGTTCTACGAGCAGTACTTC. Protein: CASMTGTGFYEQYF. The J gene is TRBJ2-7, the V gene TRBV2, with 9 bases aligning to TRBD1. With V trimmed by 7 bases and J by 3 bases, 7 bases remained unmatched. The germline gives CDR1 SNHLY, CDR2 FYNNEI. CDR3 length: 14 amino acids.

The genes are TRBV5-1 and TRBJ1-1; TRBD1 aligns across 9 bases. The germline CDR1 and CDR2 sequences are SGHRS and YFSETQ. V gave up 4 bases and J gave up 0 bases; unmatched junction bases: 7. This CDR3 is 16 amino acids long. CDR3 bases: TGCGCCAGCAGCATAGGACAGGGGAGTATGAACACTGAAGCTTTCTTT. This sequence encodes CASSIGQGSMNTEAFF.

The chain couples TRBV5-1 to TRBJ1-6, with a possible D match to TRBD1 (5 bases). The CDR3 is made up of 14 amino acids. Germline loops: CDR1 SGHRS, CDR2 YFSETQ. Between the trimmed V and J ends, which lost 7 bases and 9 bases, there was a span of 17 bases. This chain's CDR3 is CASSEGAPRSPLHF. The DNA of the CDR3 is TGCGCCAGCTCTGAAGGGGCACCCCGTTCACCCCTCCACTTT.

This sequence joins TRBV5-1 and TRBJ1-1, with a weak D call TRBD1 (5 bases). From germline, CDR1 is SGHRS and CDR2 YFSETQ. The CDR3 covers 14 residues. The V end was cut by 0 bases, the J end by 4 bases, with 10 bases between. The CDR3 region is CASSLAGRSTEAFF. The CDR3 DNA reads TGCGCCAGCAGCTTGGCAGGGCGATCCACTGAAGCTTTCTTT.

This rearrangement joins TRBV3-1 (or the pseudogene TRBV3-2) to TRBJ1-2; the D is unclear. Germline CDR1 reads LGHDT; CDR2 reads YNNKEL (reference sequence). The CDR3 runs to 13 residues. V gave up 0 bases and J gave up 4 bases, with 6 bases separating them. CDR3 nucleotide sequence: TGTGCCAGCAGCCAAGAAGACCGCTATGGCTACACCTTC. Its protein is CASSQEDRYGYTF.

This chain joins TRBV5-4 and TRBJ2-1; 9 nucleotides align to TRBD1. CDR3 size: 14 residues. V dropped 2 bases and J dropped 6; count of bases not matched to a gene: 3. The germline V gene encodes CDR1 SGHNT and CDR2 YYREEE (reference sequence). CDR3 amino acids: CASSFPGQGNEQFF. The CDR3 DNA is TGTGCCAGCAGCTTTCCGGGACAGGGCAATGAGCAGTTCTTC.